This T cell receptor (beta chain) was recovered during a study of blood T cell repertoires in COVID-19. Study details: The study drew acute and convalescent COVID-19 samples from the United States, Italy and Spain. PBMCs, B-cell-depleted T cells, or T cells provided the cDNA or gDNA that made up the material.

The table came from immunoSEQ multiplex PCR; TCRdb's copy has only in-frame clones and leaves some out. The table lists under 250,000 clones, approximately 85% of them singletons, with more than 2% in the top ten. This clone was recorded a few times. Seattle cases were enrolled at active infection and followed longitudinally. Sequenced material: peripheral blood. The sequence was obtained from a woman aged 70 to 79 with COVID-19, enrolled during active disease.

The CDR3 is CASSDRTGSWHQPQHF. CDR3 sequence (DNA): TGTGCCAGCAGTGATAGGACAGGGTCCTGGCATCAGCCCCAGCATTTT. The chain carries TRBV6-1 and TRBJ1-5; 8 bases are shared with TRBD1. Germline V gives CDR1 MNHNS, CDR2 SASEGT. V shed 3 bases, J shed 5 bases, and the junction held 9 bases outside the gene matches. There are 16 residues in the CDR3.